The next 28 T cell receptor beta chains were all read from a single sample in a study of shared clonotypes between healthy human individuals. TCRdb's table, derived via immunoSEQ multiplex PCR, lists solely in-frame clones and lacks some. The sample yields approximately 2.3 million clones, 80% to 95% seen once. What was sequenced was naive CD4+ T cells from PBMCs. Subset indicated: CD45RA+ positively selected. These receptors all come from a man aged 18 to 35 in good health. Some clones in this sample may be carry-over from other donors' samples.

In its sample, this clone was seen once. The CDR3 spells CASSRPPTSGSDEQYF. CDR3 DNA: TGTGCCAGCAGTCGACCCCCGACTAGCGGGAGCGACGAGCAGTACTTC. V and J are TRBV27 and TRBJ2-7; 12 bases are a match to TRBD2. The CDR3 has 16 amino acids. CDR1 is MNHEY, CDR2 SMNVEV, per germline (reference sequence). The ends lost 5 bases at V and 5 bases at J; junction bases unmatched: 10.

Details on this clone: Other nucleotide sequences in the sample specify the same CDR3. V gene TRBV9 combines with J gene TRBJ2-3; D possibly corresponds to TRBD2 (5 bases). V was cut by 4 bases and J by 6 bases, with 9 bases left in between. CDR1 SGDLS and CDR2 YYNGEE come from the germline V gene. This CDR3 is built from 12 residues. CDR3 protein: CASSPRGDTQYF. The CDR3 DNA reads as TGTGCCAGCAGCCCCCGGGGTGATACGCAGTATTTT.

The gene calls are TRBV25-1 and TRBJ1-1, with D maybe TRBD1 (5 bases). CDR1 MGHDK and CDR2 SYGVNS come from the germline V gene. The CDR3 contains 15 residues. The V end lost 3 bases, the J end lost 2 bases, and 13 bases lay between the germline ends. In DNA form, the CDR3 reads TGTGCCAGCAGTGAGCCAGGGCTTCGTAACACTGAAGCTTTCTTT. Residues: CASSEPGLRNTEAFF.

This clone has only one observation. This chain links TRBV11-2 with TRBJ1-1; D gene uncertain. Germline loops: CDR1 SGHAT, CDR2 FQNNGV. V dropped 0 bases and J dropped 0 bases, with 2 bases sitting between them. The CDR3 has 13 amino acids. CDR3 protein: CASSLDMNTEAFF. CDR3 nucleotide sequence: TGTGCCAGCAGCTTAGACATGAACACTGAAGCTTTCTTT.

Note on this clone: The sample holds other DNA sequences that translate to the same CDR3. V gene TRBV5-6 combines with J gene TRBJ1-5; no clear D. V lost 2 bases and J 2 bases, leaving 5 bases between the germline ends. The CDR3 spans 13 residues. Germline CDR1 SGHDT, CDR2 YYEEEE. The CDR3 loop is CASSLSGNQPQHF. CDR3 DNA sequence: TGTGCCAGCAGCTTATCGGGCAATCAGCCCCAGCATTTT.

V is TRBV27 and J is TRBJ2-5; TRBD2 matches 8 bases. The CDR3 covers 15 residues. V was clipped by 6 bases and J by 4 bases; unmatched bases: 10. Germline V CDR1 and CDR2: MNHEY, SMNVEV (reference sequence). The CDR3 loop is CASRFRTGGLETQYF. The CDR3 nucleotides are TGTGCCAGCAGATTCAGAACGGGAGGGCTAGAGACCCAGTACTTC.

V and J are TRBV5-1 and TRBJ2-5; D not resolved. The V gene lost 2 bases and the J gene lost 3 bases, with 11 bases spanning the gap. The CDR3 covers 14 residues. The germline V gene has CDR1 SGHRS and CDR2 YFSETQ. In nucleotides, the CDR3 is TGCGCCAGCAGCTTCGAAGGCGGAAAAGAGACCCAGTACTTC. As protein: CASSFEGGKETQYF.

This clone was counted a single time. The genes are TRBV5-4 and TRBJ2-3; possible D gene TRBD2, 5 bases. CDR1 SGHNT and CDR2 YYREEE come from the germline V gene (reference sequence). This CDR3 has 15 residues. V was pared by 4 bases and J by 1 base, with 13 bases between. This chain's CDR3 is CASSVEARGTDTQYF. Here the CDR3 DNA reads TGTGCCAGCAGCGTAGAGGCGCGGGGCACAGATACGCAGTATTTT.

V is TRBV30 and J is TRBJ2-4; 7 nucleotides line up with TRBD1. CDR3 length equals 15 residues. Germline assignment: CDR1 GTSNPN and CDR2 SVGIG (reference sequence). V lost 0 bases to trimming and J lost 1 base; unmatched junction nucleotides: 3. CDR3 nucleotides: TGTGCCTGGAGTGTAAAGGGGGCGGCCAAAAACATTCAGTACTTC. Translating gives CAWSVKGAAKNIQYF.

The chain is built from TRBV10-1 and TRBJ2-4, with D perhaps TRBD2 (5 bases). CDR3 length equals 13 residues. The germline gives CDR1 WNHNN, CDR2 SYGVQD (reference sequence). Deletions cut 5 bases from V and 6 bases from J, with 11 bases between. Here the CDR3 reads CASSTHGGNIQYF. For the CDR3, the DNA is TGCGCCAGCAGTACCCACGGAGGAAACATTCAGTACTTC.

V gene TRBV4-1 combines with J gene TRBJ2-1; a weak D match, TRBD1 (5 bases). V was pared by 5 bases and J by 1 base, with 12 bases between. Per germline, CDR1 MGHRA and CDR2 YSYEKL. This CDR3 has 15 residues. CDR3 residues: CASSKGLPSYNEQFF. CDR3 DNA: TGCGCCAGCAGCAAGGGGCTTCCATCCTACAATGAGCAGTTCTTC.

Here the CDR3 DNA reads TGTGCCAGCAGTGATGGGACAGGGAGGCGGGGGGATACGCAGTATTTT. Encoded protein: CASSDGTGRRGDTQYF. The V gene is TRBV2, the J gene TRBJ2-3; 9 bases fit TRBD1. Germline V gene sequence: CDR1 SNHLY, CDR2 FYNNEI. The CDR3 sequence is 16 residues long. The junction had 10 bases not matched to a gene; V was cut back by 3 bases and J by 6 bases.

J is TRBJ1-2 and V is TRBV28; D is perhaps TRBD1 (6 bases). The V and J ends lost 7 bases and 3 bases respectively, with 12 bases between them. Germline V lookup: CDR1 MDHEN, CDR2 SYDVKM. The CDR3 is 13 amino acids. CDR3: CASTTGFDYGYTF. Written as DNA, the CDR3 is TGTGCCAGCACTACAGGGTTCGACTATGGCTACACCTTC.

V is TRBV30 and J is TRBJ2-2, with D perhaps matching TRBD1 (5 bases). Trimming removed 0 bases at V and 5 bases at J, with 13 bases between. The CDR3 is 15 amino acids. Germline CDR1 and CDR2: GTSNPN and SVGIG (reference sequence). CDR3 sequence reads: CAWSVAQGLTGELFF. The CDR3 coding sequence is TGTGCCTGGAGTGTCGCCCAGGGCTTAACCGGGGAGCTGTTTTTT.

This clone was observed a few times. This sequence joins TRBV11-2 and TRBJ2-1; 7 bases agree with TRBD1. V lost 5 bases to trimming and J lost 4 bases; unmatched junction nucleotides: 14. CDR1 SGHAT and CDR2 FQNNGV come from the germline V gene. CDR3 size: 17 residues. DNA of the CDR3: TGTGCCAGCAGCAACCGGGACAGAACTACGAAGTACAATGAGCAGTTCTTC. Translation: CASSNRDRTTKYNEQFF.

As for this clone: Other DNA sequences from this sample encode an identical CDR3 as well. This chain joins TRBV5-1 and TRBJ2-7; D gene uncertain. V was clipped by 2 bases and J by 0 bases, with 12 bases between them. The CDR3 is 15 residues long. The germline CDR1 and CDR2 sequences are SGHRS and YFSETQ. The CDR3 here is CASSLLASSSYEQYF. The CDR3, as DNA: TGCGCCAGCAGCTTACTTGCGTCAAGCTCCTACGAGCAGTACTTC.

This chain connects TRBV6-4 to TRBJ1-4; a weak D match, TRBD1 (5 bases). V lost 5 bases and J 8 bases, leaving 15 bases between the germline ends. Germline CDR1 and CDR2: MRHNA and SNTAGT. This CDR3 has 14 residues. In DNA, the CDR3 is TGTGCCAGCAGTCAGAGGGGCGGAGACGAAAAACTGTTTTTT. It is translated as CASSQRGGDEKLFF.

Only a few counts were recorded for this clone. Other DNA sequences in the sample encode the same CDR3. J is TRBJ2-1 and V is TRBV2, with D hard to call. CDR3 length: 11 amino acids. The V and J ends lost 6 bases and 3 bases respectively, with 3 bases between them. CDR1 is SNHLY and CDR2 is FYNNEI in the germline V gene. This CDR3 is CASSYYNEQFF. As DNA, the CDR3 is TGTGCCAGCAGCTACTACAATGAGCAGTTCTTC.

The chain couples TRBV6-5 to TRBJ2-7; 9 bases match TRBD2. Germline assignment: CDR1 MNHEY and CDR2 SVGAGI. This CDR3 is built from 16 residues. Trimming removed 0 bases from V and 3 bases from J; junction bases left unmatched: 6. CDR3 loop: CASSYSRASGIYEQYF. The CDR3 region has the DNA TGTGCCAGCAGTTACTCGAGGGCTAGCGGGATCTACGAGCAGTACTTC.

The chain combines TRBV6-6 with TRBJ1-1, with D uncertain. CDR1 and CDR2 from the germline V gene are MNHNY and SVGAGI (reference sequence). Trimming shortened V by 6 bases and J by 5 bases, and 10 bases separated the two germline ends. This CDR3 region has 12 residues. The CDR3 region is CASRHVRTEAFF. CDR3 nucleotides: TGTGCCAGCAGGCACGTCCGGACTGAAGCTTTCTTT.

The chain joins TRBV28 to TRBJ1-2; 7 bases are shared with TRBD1. V lost 1 base and J lost 6; bases outside the gene matches: 8. Germline CDR1 is MDHEN and CDR2 is SYDVKM. The CDR3 covers 15 residues. The CDR3 sequence is CASSLYQGDPDGYTF. The DNA of the CDR3 is TGTGCCAGCAGTTTATACCAGGGGGACCCGGATGGCTACACCTTC.

This clone was observed a single time. CDR3 nucleotides: TGTGCCTGGAGTGTAGGGGCATCCGCACGGCAGTTCTTC. Its translation is CAWSVGASARQFF. This chain links TRBV30 with TRBJ2-1; weak D call: TRBD1 (5 bases). The germline gives CDR1 GTSNPN, CDR2 SVGIG (reference sequence). The ends were cut back, 0 bases at V and 12 bases at J, with 15 bases in the middle. The CDR3 has 13 amino acids.

As DNA, the CDR3 is TGTGCCAGCAGCTTACCTGGACAGGCAACTGAAGCTTTCTTT. Translation gives CASSLPGQATEAFF. The chain links TRBV13 to TRBJ1-1, with 7 bases aligning to TRBD1. CDR3 length equals 14 residues. Germline V gene lookup returns CDR1 PRHDT and CDR2 FYEKMQ (reference sequence). The trim removed 2 bases at V and 5 bases at J, leaving 5 bases unmatched.

The chain links TRBV7-9 to TRBJ1-4; D may be TRBD1 (5 bases). Germline lookup yields CDR1 SEHNR and CDR2 FQNEAQ (reference sequence). This CDR3 contains 17 residues. With 5 bases removed from V and 6 bases from J, the gap between germline ends came to 22 bases. The DNA for the CDR3 is TGTGCCAGCAGCCTCGGGGCAGGAATACCTCACGATGAAAAACTGTTTTTT. Translating gives CASSLGAGIPHDEKLFF.

The chain links TRBV7-7 to TRBJ2-1, with TRBD2 identical over 8 bases. The germline gives CDR1 SSHAT, CDR2 FNYEAQ (reference sequence). CDR3 length: 15 residues. V lost 5 bases, J lost 7 bases, and 10 bases stayed unmatched. The CDR3 loop reads CASSITSGLGNEQFF. CDR3 DNA sequence: TGTGCCAGCAGCATAACTAGCGGACTCGGAAATGAGCAGTTCTTC.

The rearrangement links TRBV7-2 to TRBJ1-1; D ambiguous. Germline loops: CDR1 SGHTA, CDR2 FQGNSA. The V gene lost 1 base and the J gene lost 5 bases, with 14 bases spanning the gap. This CDR3 comprises 15 residues. CDR3 sequence: CASSLVRGSGTEAFF. As DNA, the CDR3 is TGTGCCAGCAGCTTAGTTCGGGGTTCGGGGACTGAAGCTTTCTTT. The complete variable domain, with remaining parts taken from reference TRBV7-2 and TRBJ1-1, reads GAGVSQSPSNKVTEKGKDVELRCDPISGHTALYWYRQSLGQGLEFLIYFQGNSAPDKSGLPSDRFSAERTGGSVSTLTIQRTQQEDSAVYLCASSLVRGSGTEAFFGQGTRLTVV.

The count of this clone is one. The CDR3 DNA follows: TGTGCCAGCAGCTCCGGTTGGCCCTACGAGCAGTACTTC. The encoded protein is CASSSGWPYEQYF. The gene calls are TRBV28 and TRBJ2-7; D unresolved. Trimming left V 6 bases short and J 2 bases short, with 11 bases between. In germline, CDR1 is MDHEN, CDR2 SYDVKM. There are 13 residues in the CDR3.

The chain combines TRBV4-2 with TRBJ2-3; 10 bases fit TRBD1. With V trimmed by 2 bases and J by 3 bases, 8 bases remained unmatched. CDR3 size: 17 residues. CDR1 is LGHNA and CDR2 is YNFKEQ in the germline V gene. The CDR3 nucleotides read TGTGCCAGCAGCCAAAGGCCGACAGGGGGCCTGACAGATACGCAGTATTTT. Encoded protein: CASSQRPTGGLTDTQYF.